This T cell receptor beta chain originates from a study of CD8+CD57+ T cells in acquired aplastic anemia. There are 14 residues in the CDR3. The germline V gene has CDR1 SNHLY and CDR2 FYNNEI. With respect to this clonotype: This CDR3 fails to terminate in the conserved phenylalanine or tryptophan, so it likely reflects a read error.

Genomic DNA, serving as template, underwent TCR beta VDJ and CDR3 profiling. Each CDR3 protein gets one entry after TCRdb re-called the reads with MiXCR. The sample carries 90,000 to 130,000 distinct CDR3 sequences, approximately 49% recorded once. J is TRBJ1-1 and V is TRBV2; TRBD1 matches 12 bases. Input material: sorted CD4+, CD8+, or CD8+CD57+ T cells (not recorded which) from PBMCs. This TCR came from a human donor in good health, serving as a control. The CDR3, as DNA: TGTGCCGGCAGTGAGGGACAGGGGGCCGCTGAAGCTTTCCTT. Translated: CAGSEGQGAAEAFL.